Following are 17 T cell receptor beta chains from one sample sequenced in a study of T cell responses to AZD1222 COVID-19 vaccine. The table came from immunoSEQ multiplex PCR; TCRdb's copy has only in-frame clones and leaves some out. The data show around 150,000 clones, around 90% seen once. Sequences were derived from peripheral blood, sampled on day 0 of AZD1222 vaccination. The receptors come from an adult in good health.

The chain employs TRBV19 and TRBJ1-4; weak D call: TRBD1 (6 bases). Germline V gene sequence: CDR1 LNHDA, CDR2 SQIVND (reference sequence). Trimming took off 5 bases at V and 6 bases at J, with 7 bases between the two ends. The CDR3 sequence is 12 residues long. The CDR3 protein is CASSRQDEKLFF. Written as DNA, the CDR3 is TGTGCCAGTAGTCGACAGGATGAAAAACTGTTTTTT. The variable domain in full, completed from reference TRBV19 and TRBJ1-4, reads DGGITQSPKYLFRKEGQNVTLSCEQNLNHDAMYWYRQDPGQGLRLIYYSQIVNDFQKGDIAEGYSVSREKKESFPLTVTSAQKNPTAFYLCASSRQDEKLFFGSGTQLSVL.

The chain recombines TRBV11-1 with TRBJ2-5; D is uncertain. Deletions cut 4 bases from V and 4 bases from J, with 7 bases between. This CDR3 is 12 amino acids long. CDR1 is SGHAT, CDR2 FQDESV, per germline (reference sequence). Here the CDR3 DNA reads TGTGCCAGCAGCTCCCTCGGAGAGACCCAGTACTTC. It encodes CASSSLGETQYF.

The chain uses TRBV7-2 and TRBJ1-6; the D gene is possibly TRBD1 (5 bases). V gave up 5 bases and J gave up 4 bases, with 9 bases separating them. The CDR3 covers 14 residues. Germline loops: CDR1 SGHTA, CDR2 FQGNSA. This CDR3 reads CASSLGGYNSPLHF. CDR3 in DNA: TGTGCCAGCAGCCTCGGGGGTTATAATTCACCCCTCCACTTT.

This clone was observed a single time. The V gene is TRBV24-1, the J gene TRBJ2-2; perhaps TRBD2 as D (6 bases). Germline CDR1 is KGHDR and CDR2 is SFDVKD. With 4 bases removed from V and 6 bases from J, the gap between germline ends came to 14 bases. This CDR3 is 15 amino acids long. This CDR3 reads CATSDPKWGAGELFF. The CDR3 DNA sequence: TGTGCCACCAGTGACCCGAAGTGGGGGGCCGGGGAGCTGTTTTTT.

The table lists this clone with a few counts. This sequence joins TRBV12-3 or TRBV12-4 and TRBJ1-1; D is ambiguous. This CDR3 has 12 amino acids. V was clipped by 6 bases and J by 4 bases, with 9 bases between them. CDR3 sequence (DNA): TGTGCCAGCAGCAAACAACTCACTGAAGCTTTCTTT. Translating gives CASSKQLTEAFF.

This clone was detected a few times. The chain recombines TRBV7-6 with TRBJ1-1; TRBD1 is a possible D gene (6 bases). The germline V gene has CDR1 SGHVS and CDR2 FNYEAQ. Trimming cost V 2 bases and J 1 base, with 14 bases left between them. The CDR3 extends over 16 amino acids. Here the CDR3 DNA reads TGTGCCAGCAGCTTAAGAGGCAGGGGAGAGAACACTGAAGCTTTCTTT. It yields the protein CASSLRGRGENTEAFF.

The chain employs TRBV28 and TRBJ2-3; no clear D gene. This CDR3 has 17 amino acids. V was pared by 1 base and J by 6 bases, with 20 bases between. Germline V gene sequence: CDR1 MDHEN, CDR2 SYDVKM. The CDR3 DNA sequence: TGTGCCAGCAGTTTATTGGGGAAGTACCGAACGTGGGATACGCAGTATTTT. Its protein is CASSLLGKYRTWDTQYF.

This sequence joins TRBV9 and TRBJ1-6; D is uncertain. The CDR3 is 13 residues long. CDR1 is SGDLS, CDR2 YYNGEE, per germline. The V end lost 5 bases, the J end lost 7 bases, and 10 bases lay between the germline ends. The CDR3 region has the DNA TGTGCCAGCAGTCGCGGGGAAAATTCACCCCTCCACTTT. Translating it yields CASSRGENSPLHF.

CDR3 sequence (DNA): TGCGCCAGCAGCCATCGACTCTCGGGGACATCGAACACTGAAGCTTTCTTT. Its translation is CASSHRLSGTSNTEAFF. The V and J genes are TRBV4-1 and TRBJ1-1; D is possibly TRBD1 (6 bases). CDR3 length: 17 residues. Trimming removed 3 bases at V and 1 base at J, with 18 bases between. Germline CDR1 is MGHRA and CDR2 is YSYEKL.

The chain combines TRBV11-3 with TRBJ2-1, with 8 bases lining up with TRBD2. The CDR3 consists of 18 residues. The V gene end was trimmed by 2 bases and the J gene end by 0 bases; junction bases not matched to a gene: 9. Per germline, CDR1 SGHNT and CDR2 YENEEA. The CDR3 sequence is CASSLMGPSGHSYNEQFF. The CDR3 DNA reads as TGTGCCAGCAGCTTAATGGGCCCTAGCGGGCACTCCTACAATGAGCAGTTCTTC.

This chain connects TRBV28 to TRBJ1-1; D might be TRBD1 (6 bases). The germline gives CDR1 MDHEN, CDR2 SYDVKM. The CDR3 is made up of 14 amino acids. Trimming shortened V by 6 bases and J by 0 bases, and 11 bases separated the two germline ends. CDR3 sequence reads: CASRAGQMNTEAFF. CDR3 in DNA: TGTGCCAGCAGGGCCGGACAGATGAACACTGAAGCTTTCTTT. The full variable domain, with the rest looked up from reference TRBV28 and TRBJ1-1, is DVKVTQSSRYLVKRTGEKVFLECVQDMDHENMFWYRQDPGLGLRLIYFSYDVKMKEKGDIPEGYSVSREKKERFSLILESASTNQTSMYLCASRAGQMNTEAFFGQGTRLTVV.

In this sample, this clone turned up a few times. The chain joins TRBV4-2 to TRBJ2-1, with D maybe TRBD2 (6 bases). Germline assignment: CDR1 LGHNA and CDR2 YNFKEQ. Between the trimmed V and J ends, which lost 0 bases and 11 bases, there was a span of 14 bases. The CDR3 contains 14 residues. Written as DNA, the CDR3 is TGTGCCAGCAGCCAAGATAGCGGTGACTATAAGCAGTTCTTC. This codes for CASSQDSGDYKQFF.

CDR3 amino acids: CASSLGQGSLYGYTF. CDR3 bases: TGTGCCAGCAGTTTGGGACAGGGATCCTTATATGGCTACACCTTC. The chain couples TRBV28 to TRBJ1-2; 9 bases are shared with TRBD1. The V and J ends lost 3 bases and 5 bases, in that order; junction bases with no gene match: 7. The CDR3 has 15 residues. CDR1 is MDHEN and CDR2 is SYDVKM in the germline V gene.

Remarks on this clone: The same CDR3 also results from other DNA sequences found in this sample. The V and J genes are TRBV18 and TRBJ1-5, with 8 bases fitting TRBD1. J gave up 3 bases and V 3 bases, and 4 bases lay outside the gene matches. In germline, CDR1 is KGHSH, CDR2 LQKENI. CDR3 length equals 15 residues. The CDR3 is CASSPGTGSNQPQHF. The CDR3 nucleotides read TGTGCCAGCTCACCCGGGACAGGATCCAATCAGCCCCAGCATTTT.

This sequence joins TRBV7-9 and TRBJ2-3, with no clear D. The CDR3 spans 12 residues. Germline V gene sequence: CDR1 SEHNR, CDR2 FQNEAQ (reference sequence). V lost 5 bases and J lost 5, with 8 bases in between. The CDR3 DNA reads TGTGCCAGCAGCCCTACAGAAGATACGCAGTATTTT. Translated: CASSPTEDTQYF.

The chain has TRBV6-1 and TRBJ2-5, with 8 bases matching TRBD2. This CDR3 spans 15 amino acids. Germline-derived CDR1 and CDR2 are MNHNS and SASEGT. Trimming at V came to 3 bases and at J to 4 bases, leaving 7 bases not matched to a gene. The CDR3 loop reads CASSERGLDGETQYF. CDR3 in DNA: TGTGCCAGCAGTGAGAGGGGACTAGATGGAGAGACCCAGTACTTC.

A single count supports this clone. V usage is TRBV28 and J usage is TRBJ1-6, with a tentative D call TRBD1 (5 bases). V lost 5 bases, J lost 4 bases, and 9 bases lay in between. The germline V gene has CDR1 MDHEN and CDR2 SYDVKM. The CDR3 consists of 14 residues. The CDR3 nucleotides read TGTGCCAGCAGTCGGCAGGGTTATAATTCACCCCTCCACTTT. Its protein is CASSRQGYNSPLHF.